One sample yielded the 9 T cell receptor beta chains listed below, sequenced in a study of blood T cells in healthy people across ages. Through a sample-barcoded 5' primer and a J-beta primer mix, a second PCR was run for roughly 6 to 12 cycles. TCRdb reanalysed the 5' RACE reads using MiXCR and keeps one entry per CDR3 protein. The table includes hundreds of thousands of distinct CDR3 sequences, approximately 30% detected once. Sequenced sample: blood. The receptors come from a woman of 80 years or more in good health.

The chain recombines TRBV7-3 with TRBJ1-2; D ambiguous. This CDR3 region has 13 residues. V was trimmed by 0 bases and J by 6 bases, leaving 8 bases between them. Germline loops: CDR1 SGHTA, CDR2 FQGTGA. The CDR3 nucleotides read TGTGCCAGCAGCTTAACAGGGAGTCATGGCTACACCTTC. Residues: CASSLTGSHGYTF. Combining the CDR3 with reference TRBV7-3 and TRBJ1-2 gives the whole variable domain GAGVSQTPSNKVTEKGKYVELRCDPISGHTALYWYRQSLGQGPEFLIYFQGTGAADDSGLPNDRFFAVRPEGSVSTLKIQRTERGDSAVYLCASSLTGSHGYTFGSGTRLTVV.

The chain is built from TRBV9 and TRBJ2-2, with 9 bases lining up with TRBD2. With V trimmed by 4 bases and J by 5 bases, 9 bases remained unmatched. This CDR3 has 16 residues. Looked up from germline, CDR1 is SGDLS and CDR2 is YYNGEE. The DNA of the CDR3 is TGTGCCAGCAGCCCGATAGCTAGCGGGGTAACCGGGGAGCTGTTTTTT. Translation gives CASSPIASGVTGELFF.

This clonotype occurred many times. The chain joins TRBV7-9 to TRBJ1-2, with D tentatively TRBD1 (6 bases). Trimming pared 0 bases from V and 3 bases from J, leaving 8 bases between. The CDR3 consists of 14 residues. Germline V gene data show CDR1 as SEHNR and CDR2 as FQNEAQ (reference sequence). CDR3 coding DNA: TGTGCCAGCAGCTTAGCCGGGGGCGACTATGGCTACACCTTC. It encodes CASSLAGGDYGYTF.

Note on this clonotype: A much bigger clone sits one base away, suggesting this may be a read error. The rearrangement links TRBV5-1 to TRBJ1-1; the D is unclear. V was pared by 7 bases and J by 1 base, with 14 bases between. The CDR3 contains 14 residues. Germline loops: CDR1 SGHRS, CDR2 YFSETQ. CDR3 sequence: CASGSSAQNTEAFF. The CDR3 region has the DNA TGCGCCAGCGGCTCCAGCGCCCAGAACACTGAAGCTTTCTTT.

The chain is built from TRBV5-1 and TRBJ2-2, with D perhaps matching TRBD1 (5 bases). The CDR3 covers 15 residues. Germline assignment: CDR1 SGHRS and CDR2 YFSETQ. V dropped 1 base and J dropped 5 bases, with 12 bases sitting between them. For the CDR3, the DNA is TGCGCCAGCAGCTTGTTCAGGGAAAGTACCGGGGAGCTGTTTTTT. This sequence encodes CASSLFRESTGELFF.

Ten or more counts support this clonotype. The chain recombines TRBV20-1 with TRBJ2-7, with 7 bases fitting TRBD2. From germline, CDR1 is DFQATT and CDR2 SNEGSKA (reference sequence). The CDR3 consists of 17 residues. The trim removed 6 bases at V and 6 bases at J, leaving 23 bases unmatched. The CDR3: CSATDPGTYRPGGEQYF. The CDR3 DNA follows: TGCAGTGCAACAGACCCGGGGACCTACCGTCCGGGGGGCGAGCAGTACTTC.

This clonotype was recorded at least ten times. The rearrangement links TRBV20-1 to TRBJ2-5; no firm D call. Trimming removed 2 bases at V and 1 base at J, with 11 bases between. The CDR3 runs to 14 residues. CDR1 is DFQATT and CDR2 is SNEGSKA in the germline V gene (reference sequence). The CDR3 sequence is CSARIRTSQETQYF. The CDR3, as DNA: TGCAGTGCTAGAATTAGAACAAGCCAAGAGACCCAGTACTTC.

This clonotype was counted ten times or more. J is TRBJ2-5 and V is TRBV7-8; D is undetermined. CDR3 length equals 16 residues. Trimming removed 2 bases at V and 4 bases at J, with 17 bases between. The germline CDR1 and CDR2 sequences are SGHVS and FQNEAQ. The CDR3 nucleotides are TGTGCCAGCAGCTTAAAGGCCTACGGCATGGGAGAGACCCAGTACTTC. This sequence encodes CASSLKAYGMGETQYF.

This clonotype was counted ten times or more. The rearrangement uses TRBV2 and TRBJ2-7; 10 bases map to TRBD1. The ends lost 7 bases at V and 2 bases at J; junction bases unmatched: 8. Per the germline V gene, CDR1 is SNHLY and CDR2 is FYNNEI. CDR3 length equals 15 residues. CDR3 in amino acids: CASNKGQGLPYEQYF. The CDR3 DNA reads TGTGCCAGCAACAAGGGACAGGGGTTACCCTACGAGCAGTACTTC.